The 25 T cell receptor beta chains listed next were all sequenced from one sample in a study of blood T cell repertoires in COVID-19. Repertoires were generated with immunoSEQ multiplex PCR, while TCRdb's copy carries only in-frame clones and drops some. The profile covers approximately 120,000 clones, with roughly 80% appearing a single time and under 20% taken by the ten largest. Sample: PBMCs or T cells enriched from blood (not recorded which). The origin of the receptors is a man aged 30-40 years who had recovered from COVID-19.

The rearrangement uses TRBV29-1 and TRBJ2-1; the D is unclear. This CDR3 contains 11 residues. Germline-derived CDR1 and CDR2 are SQVTM and ANQGSEA. Trimming stripped 3 bases from V and 9 bases from J, with 9 bases between. CDR3 nucleotides: TGCAGCGTTGACGTAGCAAGTGAGCAGTTCTTC. This codes for CSVDVASEQFF.

The rearrangement links TRBV27 to TRBJ1-1; 8 bases line up with TRBD1. Germline trimming cut 3 bases from V and 0 bases from J; bases unmatched to any gene: 0. Germline V gene lookup returns CDR1 MNHEY and CDR2 SMNVEV (reference sequence). The CDR3 is 14 residues long. The DNA of the CDR3 is TGTGCCAGCAGTTTGACAGGGGTGAACACTGAAGCTTTCTTT. Amino acids: CASSLTGVNTEAFF.

This chain links TRBV9 with TRBJ1-6; D possibly corresponds to TRBD1 (6 bases). Germline V gene lookup returns CDR1 SGDLS and CDR2 YYNGEE. The CDR3 length is 17 residues. V was pared by 3 bases and J by 0 bases, with 13 bases between. DNA of the CDR3: TGTGCCAGCAGCGCGGGCGGGGGCAGCTCCTATAATTCACCCCTCCACTTT. This sequence encodes CASSAGGGSSYNSPLHF. Supplemented by reference TRBV9 and TRBJ1-6, the full variable domain reads DSGVTQTPKHLITATGQRVTLRCSPRSGDLSVYWYQQSLDQGLQFLIQYYNGEERAKGNILERFSAQQFPDLHSELNLSSLELGDSALYFCASSAGGGSSYNSPLHFGNGTRLTVT.

This chain joins TRBV5-1 and TRBJ2-1; 11 nucleotides align to TRBD2. CDR1 SGHRS and CDR2 YFSETQ come from the germline V gene. The V segment lost 4 bases and the J segment 10 bases; nucleotides outside the gene matches: 7. The CDR3 has 14 amino acids. CDR3 nucleotides: TGCGCCAGCAGCACTCAACTAGCGGGGGACGAGCAGTTCTTC. Residues: CASSTQLAGDEQFF.

J is TRBJ2-2 and V is TRBV10-2; tentative D call: TRBD2 (6 bases). Per germline, CDR1 WSHSY and CDR2 SAAADI. CDR3 size: 14 residues. Trimming left V 6 bases short and J 7 bases short, with 15 bases between. The CDR3 bases are TGCGCCAGCAGGGTAAACGGGAGAGGCGGGGAGCTGTTTTTT. It specifies CASRVNGRGGELFF.

V is TRBV19 and J is TRBJ2-1; 7 bases map to TRBD2. With V trimmed by 3 bases and J by 3 bases, 5 bases remained unmatched. The CDR3 spans 15 residues. Germline V gene sequence: CDR1 LNHDA, CDR2 SQIVND (reference sequence). CDR3: CASSIGLADYNEQFF. CDR3 sequence (DNA): TGTGCCAGTAGTATTGGGCTAGCGGACTACAATGAGCAGTTCTTC.

This chain joins TRBV3-1 (or the pseudogene TRBV3-2) and TRBJ1-1, with a possible D match to TRBD1 (5 bases). The CDR3 has 14 amino acids. Germline V gives CDR1 LGHDT, CDR2 YNNKEL (reference sequence). Between the trimmed V and J ends, which lost 0 bases and 4 bases, there was a span of 9 bases. CDR3 loop: CASSQEGGITEAFF. CDR3 bases: TGTGCCAGCAGCCAAGAGGGGGGGATCACTGAAGCTTTCTTT.

The chain's CDR3 is CASREGLAGGAPYNEQFF. The DNA for the CDR3 is TGTGCCAGCAGGGAGGGACTAGCGGGAGGAGCCCCCTACAATGAGCAGTTCTTC. The V gene is TRBV5-6, the J gene TRBJ2-1; the match to TRBD2 covers 15 bases. The junction had 8 bases not matched to a gene; V was cut back by 5 bases and J by 2 bases. Germline CDR1 is SGHDT and CDR2 is YYEEEE. The CDR3 is 18 residues long.

The chain joins TRBV5-1 to TRBJ1-1; tentative D call: TRBD1 (5 bases). Trimming left V 6 bases short and J 6 bases short, with 15 bases between. In germline, CDR1 is SGHRS, CDR2 YFSETQ. CDR3 length: 13 amino acids. The CDR3 DNA reads as TGCGCCAGCACCTTCGCAGGGTCTCCTGAAGCTTTCTTT. This codes for CASTFAGSPEAFF. Complete variable domain (other parts from reference TRBV5-1 and TRBJ1-1): KAGVTQTPRYLIKTRGQQVTLSCSPISGHRSVSWYQQTPGQGLQFLFEYFSETQRNKGNFPGRFSGRQFSNSRSEMNVSTLELGDSALYLCASTFAGSPEAFFGQGTRLTVV.

The V gene is TRBV12-3 or TRBV12-4, the J gene TRBJ1-2, with D unclear. The length of the CDR3 is 13 residues. V gave up 2 bases and J gave up 8 bases, with 12 bases separating them. DNA for the CDR3: TGTGCCAGCAGTTTACAGGCCTCAAGGGGCTACACCTTC. Translated, it gives CASSLQASRGYTF.

The chain has TRBV5-6 and TRBJ2-5; D unresolved. The CDR3 is made up of 11 amino acids. Germline-derived CDR1 and CDR2 are SGHDT and YYEEEE. Trimming removed 3 bases at V and 2 bases at J, with 2 bases between. The CDR3 DNA sequence: TGTGCCAGCAGCTCGCAAGAGACCCAGTACTTC. Its protein is CASSSQETQYF.

This chain joins TRBV5-1 and TRBJ1-1, with D unclear. From germline, CDR1 is SGHRS and CDR2 YFSETQ. Trimming left V 2 bases short and J 6 bases short, with 11 bases between. The CDR3 is 13 amino acids. CDR3 DNA sequence: TGCGCCAGCAGCTTTGAGAGGGAGGCTGAAGCTTTCTTT. This encodes CASSFEREAEAFF. The whole variable domain, filled in from reference TRBV5-1 and TRBJ1-1, reads KAGVTQTPRYLIKTRGQQVTLSCSPISGHRSVSWYQQTPGQGLQFLFEYFSETQRNKGNFPGRFSGRQFSNSRSEMNVSTLELGDSALYLCASSFEREAEAFFGQGTRLTVV.

J is TRBJ2-2 and V is TRBV29-1; 12 bases agree with TRBD2. This CDR3 is 15 amino acids long. Germline V gene data show CDR1 as SQVTM and CDR2 as ANQGSEA. V lost 6 bases to trimming and J lost 5 bases; unmatched junction nucleotides: 7. The CDR3 sequence: CSVLTSGSVTGELFF. The CDR3 DNA reads TGCAGCGTATTGACTAGCGGGAGTGTTACCGGGGAGCTGTTTTTT.

The gene calls are TRBV6-5 and TRBJ1-1; 7 bases are a match to TRBD1. The CDR3 has 14 residues. The V segment lost 11 bases and the J segment 1 base; nucleotides outside the gene matches: 10. CDR1 is MNHEY, CDR2 SVGAGI, per germline. CDR3: CALQGLAWNTEAFF. Here the CDR3 DNA reads TGTGCCCTACAGGGGCTGGCATGGAACACTGAAGCTTTCTTT.

The CDR3 DNA sequence: TGTGCCAGTACCCCGGCATCCGGGGGCACCGGGGAGCTGTTTTTT. It codes for CASTPASGGTGELFF. The chain recombines TRBV19 with TRBJ2-2, with D maybe TRBD2 (6 bases). V lost 7 bases, J lost 4 bases, and 16 bases lay in between. Germline V CDR1 and CDR2: LNHDA, SQIVND (reference sequence). The CDR3 totals 15 residues.

The J gene is TRBJ1-2, the V gene TRBV6-5; the D is unclear. This CDR3 has 13 residues. Germline CDR1 and CDR2: MNHEY and SVGAGI. V lost 9 bases, J lost 2 bases, and 13 bases lay in between. CDR3 region: CASSLLVNYGYTF. For the CDR3, the DNA is TGTGCCAGTAGCCTCTTAGTGAACTATGGCTACACCTTC.

Remarks on this clone: Distinct nucleotide sequences in the sample also encode this CDR3. This rearrangement joins TRBV5-1 to TRBJ2-7; TRBD1 matches 11 bases. The CDR3 runs 15 residues. Germline CDR1 is SGHRS and CDR2 is YFSETQ. J lost 4 bases, V lost 0 bases, and 3 bases had no gene match. The CDR3 reads CASSLDGQGAYEQYF. The CDR3 bases are TGCGCCAGCAGCTTGGACGGACAGGGGGCGTACGAGCAGTACTTC.

This chain links TRBV11-2 with TRBJ1-1; D remains unclear. Germline lookup yields CDR1 SGHAT and CDR2 FQNNGV. The CDR3 totals 14 residues. Trimming took off 1 base at V and 3 bases at J, with 9 bases between the two ends. CDR3 coding DNA: TGTGCCAGCAGCTTAGTGAGGGCGGACACTGAAGCTTTCTTT. Translated, it gives CASSLVRADTEAFF.

V gene TRBV3-1 (or the pseudogene TRBV3-2) combines with J gene TRBJ2-4; D is perhaps TRBD1 (5 bases). Trimming removed 5 bases at V and 6 bases at J, with 14 bases between. Looked up from germline, CDR1 is LGHDT and CDR2 is YNNKEL (reference sequence). The CDR3 totals 14 residues. The CDR3 nucleotides are TGTGCCAGCAGCAATAAAGGGGAAGGAAACATTCAGTACTTC. This gives the protein CASSNKGEGNIQYF.

This clone has more than one count but fewer than ten. This CDR3 is CASSYSTWGQGDGYTF. The DNA for the CDR3 is TGTGCCAGCAGTTACTCGACTTGGGGACAGGGGGATGGCTACACCTTC. The chain recombines TRBV6-5 with TRBJ1-2; 11 bases agree with TRBD1. This CDR3 comprises 16 residues. With 0 bases clipped from V and 6 bases from J, the junction kept 6 bases outside the gene matches. Looked up from germline, CDR1 is MNHEY and CDR2 is SVGAGI.

This chain connects TRBV7-3 to TRBJ1-6, with 9 bases aligning to TRBD1. CDR3 length: 14 residues. The V segment lost 5 bases and the J segment 9 bases; nucleotides outside the gene matches: 5. Germline lookup yields CDR1 SGHTA and CDR2 FQGTGA. The CDR3 DNA is TGTGCCAGCAGCGAACAGGGGGCCGGTTCACCCCTCCACTTT. This translates into CASSEQGAGSPLHF.

The chain recombines TRBV7-9 with TRBJ2-7; TRBD1 aligns across 8 bases. Germline trimming cut 2 bases from V and 3 bases from J; bases unmatched to any gene: 3. This CDR3 has 14 residues. Germline V gives CDR1 SEHNR, CDR2 FQNEAQ (reference sequence). The CDR3 nucleotides read TGTGCCAGCAGCTTACAGGGGGCGATCTACGAGCAGTACTTC. Residues: CASSLQGAIYEQYF.

This clone was picked up one time. The V and J genes are TRBV4-2 and TRBJ2-2; 7 bases line up with TRBD1. The junction had 3 bases not matched to a gene; V was cut back by 3 bases and J by 5 bases. CDR1 LGHNA and CDR2 YNFKEQ come from the germline V gene. This CDR3 is 14 amino acids long. As DNA, the CDR3 is TGTGCCAGCAGCCAGGGACAGCTTACCGGGGAGCTGTTTTTT. Translation gives CASSQGQLTGELFF.

The chain has TRBV5-4 and TRBJ1-3; D call uncertain. Germline V gene sequence: CDR1 SGHNT, CDR2 YYREEE (reference sequence). This CDR3 has 15 residues. Trimming cost V 2 bases and J 0 bases, with 9 bases left between them. As DNA, the CDR3 is TGTGCCAGCAGCTTAGCTGGAGCCTCTGGAAACACCATATATTTT. Protein sequence: CASSLAGASGNTIYF.

The chain joins TRBV19 to TRBJ1-6; 7 bases fit TRBD1. The CDR3 is 15 amino acids. The V gene end was trimmed by 5 bases and the J gene end by 6 bases; junction bases not matched to a gene: 7. The germline V gene encodes CDR1 LNHDA and CDR2 SQIVND (reference sequence). The CDR3 loop is CASSRTGTANSPLHF. The CDR3 nucleotides are TGTGCCAGTAGTCGAACCGGGACAGCTAATTCACCCCTCCACTTT.